This TCR beta chain is from a study of blood T cell repertoires in COVID-19. At the level of the study: The samples span acute and convalescent COVID-19 from the United States, Italy and Spain. In each case, the material was cDNA or gDNA derived from T cells, B-cell-depleted T cells, or PBMCs.

In the authors' methods: Estimation of nucleated cell counts relied on the amplification of reference gene primers. Profiled with immunoSEQ multiplex PCR; TCRdb holds only in-frame clones, not every one. The DNA was the basis for D and trimming; V, J and clone size are from that table. The sample consists of 200,000 to 300,000 clones, around four fifths of them appearing once. V gave up 3 bases and J gave up 4 bases, with 12 bases separating them. The CDR3 contains 14 residues. CDR1 and CDR2 from the germline V gene are LGHNT and FRNRAP. This clonotype was sampled from an elderly woman with acute or convalescent COVID-19. The sequenced material came from peripheral blood. The chain joins TRBV12-5 to TRBJ1-2; D uncertain. CDR3 coding DNA: TGTGCTAGTGGTTTTCCCCCCCAGTTCTATGGCTACACCTTC. Its translation: CASGFPPQFYGYTF.